These T cell receptor beta chains were read from a single sample in a study of blood T cells in healthy people across ages. TCRdb itself ran the 5' RACE reads through MiXCR, one entry per CDR3 protein. The table includes about 580,000 distinct CDR3 sequences, around 50% detected once. Sequencing used blood. The origin of the receptors is an elderly man in good health. The CDR3 runs from the conserved cysteine through the conserved F or W. The D gene is left open where the match is weak. Size tells how often a clone was seen (once, few, many) or the class of an expanded clone, and some rows leave it out.

clone size	V gene	D gene	J gene	CDR3 DNA	CDR3 protein
few	TRBV5-1	TRBD1	TRBJ2-1	TGCGCCAGCAGCTCCTGGACAGGAAACAATGAGCAGTTCTTC	CASSSWTGNNEQFF
NA	TRBV2	TRBD2	TRBJ2-1	TGTGCCAGCAGTGAATTACCCACTAGCGGGAGGGCCGGGGAGCAGTTCTTC	CASSELPTSGRAGEQFF
NA	TRBV11-3	TRBD2	TRBJ2-1	TGTGCCAGCAGCGGAAGGACTAGCGGGGGAAATGAGCAGTTCTTC	CASSGRTSGGNEQFF
NA	TRBV18	TRBD2	TRBJ2-7	TGTGCCAGCTCACCCCGGACTAGCGGGAGCTCCTACGAGCAGTACTTC	CASSPRTSGSSYEQYF
few	TRBV29-1	TRBD1	TRBJ1-2	TGCAGCGTCCGACCCGGGACAGGGGGGCGAGGCTACACCTTC	CSVRPGTGGRGYTF
many	TRBV6-5	NA	TRBJ2-5	TGTGCGACCGCGGGGTTGGAGACCCAGTACTTC	CATAGLETQYF
few	TRBV20-1	NA	TRBJ2-5	TGCAGCGCGGCGGGGAGCGCGCAAGAGACCCAGTACTTC	CSAAGSAQETQYF
NA	TRBV7-2	NA	TRBJ1-3	TGTGCCAGCAGCCCATACATCTCTGGAAACACCATATATTTT	CASSPYISGNTIYF
few	TRBV20-1	NA	TRBJ2-7	TGCAGTGCTAGAGCAAGACCACCGAGAGGGGAGCAGTACTTC	CSARARPPRGEQYF
NA	TRBV29-1	NA	TRBJ1-4	TGCAGCGTTGTGGGGGGAGGTGAAGAAAGACTGTTTTTT	CSVVGGGEERLFF
once	TRBV20-1	TRBD1	TRBJ2-1	TGCAGTGCTAGGCCGGGACAGGTATACAATGAGCAGTTCTTC	CSARPGQVYNEQFF
NA	TRBV5-1	NA	TRBJ2-1	TGCGCCAGCAGCTGGGCCCCAGGGGTCGGCAATGAGCAGTTCTTC	CASSWAPGVGNEQFF
NA	TRBV7-2	NA	TRBJ2-5	TGTGCCAGCAGCCCCAGGGCCCTTCGGGAGACCCAGTACTTC	CASSPRALRETQYF
NA	TRBV20-1	TRBD1	TRBJ1-6	TGCAGTGCTAGAGAACCCGGGACAGGGTGGAATAATTCACCCCTCCACTTT	CSAREPGTGWNNSPLHF
NA	TRBV7-2	NA	TRBJ2-1	TGTGCCAGCAGCGCTGGACTGCGCAATGAGCAGTTCTTC	CASSAGLRNEQFF
NA	TRBV6-2/TRBV6-3	NA	TRBJ1-1	TGTGCCAGCAGTTTTAGGACCCCGTCGAACACTGAAGCTTTCTTT	CASSFRTPSNTEAFF
few	TRBV12-3/TRBV12-4	NA	TRBJ1-4	TGTGCCAGCAGTAACTCAGGGATGTCTAATGAAAAACTGTTTTTT	CASSNSGMSNEKLFF
NA	TRBV10-3	NA	TRBJ2-1	TGTGCCATCCAAGGGGATCGGGCTGAGCAGTTCTTC	CAIQGDRAEQFF
NA	TRBV6-5	TRBD1	TRBJ2-7	TGTGCCAGCACCCAAGGGGGACAGGGGACCTACGAGCAGTACTTC	CASTQGGQGTYEQYF
NA	TRBV7-2	NA	TRBJ2-5	TGTGCCAGCAGCTTAGTGGCGGCCCAAGAGACCCAGTACTTC	CASSLVAAQETQYF
NA	TRBV12-5	NA	TRBJ1-1	TGTGCTAGTGGCCCCCTCCGCAGGGACACTGAAGCTTTCTTT	CASGPLRRDTEAFF
NA	TRBV2	TRBD1	TRBJ1-1	TGTGCCAGCAGCCAAGATGGGGGACAGGCCAAGGCTTTCTTT	CASSQDGGQAKAFF
NA	TRBV20-1	TRBD2	TRBJ2-3	TGCAGTGCTAGAGATACGGGGGGAACCGTCACAGATACGCAGTATTTT	CSARDTGGTVTDTQYF
NA	TRBV28	NA	TRBJ2-7	TGTGCCAGCAGCGACGGCGGGCAAGAGTACGAGCAGTACTTC	CASSDGGQEYEQYF
few	TRBV2	NA	TRBJ2-3	TGTGCCAGCAGTGAAGGGGGCTATACGCAGTATTTT	CASSEGGYTQYF
NA	TRBV20-1	NA	TRBJ1-2	TGCAGTGCTAGAGATAGGGGAAGGGGACTGGGAGGCTACACCTTC	CSARDRGRGLGGYTF
few	TRBV10-3	NA	TRBJ2-1	TGTGCCATAAGTTTGAGCTCCTACAATGAGCAGTTCTTC	CAISLSSYNEQFF
many	TRBV25-1	TRBD1	TRBJ2-1	TGTGCCAGCAGTGAATTCGGGGACAGGGGGAATGAGCAGTTCTTC	CASSEFGDRGNEQFF
NA	TRBV7-2	NA	TRBJ1-2	TGTGCCAGCAGCGTAGCGCCAGCCACCCGTGGCTACACCTTC	CASSVAPATRGYTF
NA	TRBV7-9	NA	TRBJ2-1	TGTTCCAGCAGTTATCCTGTCTACGAGCAGTTCTTC	CSSSYPVYEQFF
once	TRBV7-2	TRBD1	TRBJ1-5	TGTGCCGGCAGCCGGTCGGGACAGGGGGTAAATCAGCCCCAGCATTTT	CAGSRSGQGVNQPQHF
NA	TRBV2	TRBD1	TRBJ1-2	TGTGCCAGCAGCGCTGGGACAGGGTCCGGCTACACCTTC	CASSAGTGSGYTF
few	TRBV7-8	NA	TRBJ2-5	TGTGCCAGCAGCTATTTTCCGGGCCCTGGGGAGACCCAGTACTTC	CASSYFPGPGETQYF
few	TRBV12-3/TRBV12-4	NA	TRBJ2-3	TGTGCCAGCAGTTTAGTGAGAACCCCAGATACGCAGTATTTT	CASSLVRTPDTQYF
NA	TRBV28	NA	TRBJ1-5	TGTGCCAGCAGTTCATCGGCCGCAGGGCTCGATCAGCCCCAGCATTTT	CASSSSAAGLDQPQHF
NA	TRBV6-4	TRBD2	TRBJ2-3	TGTGCCAGCAGTGCCCTAGCGGGCACAGATACGCAGTATTTT	CASSALAGTDTQYF
few	TRBV27	TRBD2	TRBJ2-4	TGTGCCAGCAGTCCCCCCAGGACGGGGGGGCAAAACATTCAGTACTTC	CASSPPRTGGQNIQYF
NA	TRBV29-1	TRBD2	TRBJ2-7	TGCAGCGCCAGAGGGCGGGGGACCTCCTATGAGCAGTACTTC	CSARGRGTSYEQYF
few	TRBV20-1	NA	TRBJ2-5	TGCAGTGCTGGAAACAGGGCCAAAGAGACCCAGTACTTC	CSAGNRAKETQYF
NA	TRBV27	TRBD1	TRBJ2-2	TGTGCCGCCGGGACAGTGCCCGCGAACACCGGGGAGCTGTTTTTT	CAAGTVPANTGELFF
NA	TRBV10-3	NA	TRBJ2-7	TGTGCCATCAGTGAGGTCGGTGGGGGCCACGAGCAGTACTTC	CAISEVGGGHEQYF
NA	TRBV3-1	TRBD2	TRBJ2-4	TGTGCCAGCAGCTCGCCAAGCGGGAGGGCCTGGTACTTC	CASSSPSGRAWYF
NA	TRBV7-2	NA	TRBJ2-6	TGTGCCAGCAGCCCCCGGTCGGGTCGCAGCTCTGGGGCCAACGTCCTGACTTTC	CASSPRSGRSSGANVLTF
NA	TRBV7-9	TRBD2	TRBJ2-7	TGTGCCAGCAGCTTAAAGTCAGGTGGGACTAGCCACCCCACATCGGACGAGCAGTACTTC	CASSLKSGGTSHPTSDEQYF
once	TRBV7-2	NA	TRBJ1-6	TGTGCCAGCAGCTTAGAGTTTTTGGGGGGCGATTCACCCCTCCACTTT	CASSLEFLGGDSPLHF
few	TRBV5-1	NA	TRBJ1-2	TGCGCCAGCAGCTTTTCAACATCGGACTATGGCTACACCTTC	CASSFSTSDYGYTF
few	TRBV7-9	NA	TRBJ2-7	TGTGCCAGCAGCATAGCAGGGGGGAGCTCCTACGAGCAGTACTTC	CASSIAGGSSYEQYF
few	TRBV29-1	NA	TRBJ2-1	TGCAGCGTTGTCAAGCAGAACAATGAGCAGTTCTTC	CSVVKQNNEQFF
NA	TRBV20-1	NA	TRBJ1-2	TGCAGTGCTAGTCGGGGGGCGCGAGGTGGCTACACCTTC	CSASRGARGGYTF
NA	TRBV11-2	NA	TRBJ1-2	TGTGCCAGCAGCTTAGATCCGGACAGCGGGTTCGGTGGCTACACCTTC	CASSLDPDSGFGGYTF